A single count supports the clone carrying this T cell receptor beta chain. Sequenced by immunoSEQ multiplex PCR; TCRdb stores in-frame clones only, minus some. The sample consists of approximately 70,000 clones, about nine tenths of them appearing once. This entry is derived from a study of T cell changes during pregnancy in multiple sclerosis. With 6 bases removed from V and 3 bases from J, the gap between germline ends came to 13 bases. Germline CDR1 reads LNHDA; CDR2 reads SQIVND (reference sequence). The CDR3 runs 14 residues. The sequences come from peripheral blood, collected in the third trimester of pregnancy. The clonotype was recovered from a female donor in good health, enrolled as a control in a pregnancy study. This rearrangement joins TRBV19 to TRBJ2-3; no definite D call. The CDR3 DNA reads TGTGCCAGTAGGCCGGAGACTCGGACAGATACGCAGTATTTT. Translating gives CASRPETRTDTQYF.